One sample yielded the 3 T cell receptor beta chains listed below, sequenced in a study of T cells after yellow fever vaccination. Via MiXCR, TCRdb re-called the 5' RACE reads, giving one row per CDR3 protein. Altogether more than 120,000 distinct CDR3 sequences are present, 7.7% being singletons, with the ten largest covering roughly 0.73%. The material sequenced was CD4+ T cells sorted from PBMCs, taken 5 days after the yellow fever booster vaccination. These receptor sequences come from a man aged 30 to 45 who received the YFV17D yellow fever vaccine.

As concerns this clonotype: A read error may explain this, as a much larger clone is one base away. The chain joins TRBV20-1 to TRBJ2-2; D could derive from TRBD1 or TRBD2 (5 bases each). This CDR3 comprises 14 residues. Germline-derived CDR1 and CDR2 are DFQATT and SNEGSKA (reference sequence). This CDR3 is CSARESGSPGVLFF. CDR3 DNA sequence: TGCAGTGCTAGAGAATCAGGGTCCCCCGGGGTGCTGTTTTTT.

This clonotype has at least ten counts. CDR3 coding DNA: TGTGCCAGCAGCTTATCCCCCTTGGGCAGGGTCGCGCCCGGGGAGCTGTTTTTT. Encoded protein: CASSLSPLGRVAPGELFF. This chain uses TRBV7-3 with TRBJ2-2; maybe TRBD1 (5 bases). The V gene lost 2 bases and the J gene lost 6 bases, with 22 bases spanning the gap. The germline CDR1 and CDR2 sequences are SGHTA and FQGTGA. CDR3 length: 18 residues.

The sample holds many counts of this clonotype. The V and J genes are TRBV7-2 and TRBJ2-5, with 7 bases fitting TRBD1. Germline V lookup: CDR1 SGHTA, CDR2 FQGNSA. V gave up 5 bases and J gave up 4 bases; unmatched junction bases: 4. The CDR3 loop spans 13 amino acids. The CDR3 bases are TGTGCCAGCAGCCCGACAGGGCTAGAGACCCAGTACTTC. Residues: CASSPTGLETQYF.